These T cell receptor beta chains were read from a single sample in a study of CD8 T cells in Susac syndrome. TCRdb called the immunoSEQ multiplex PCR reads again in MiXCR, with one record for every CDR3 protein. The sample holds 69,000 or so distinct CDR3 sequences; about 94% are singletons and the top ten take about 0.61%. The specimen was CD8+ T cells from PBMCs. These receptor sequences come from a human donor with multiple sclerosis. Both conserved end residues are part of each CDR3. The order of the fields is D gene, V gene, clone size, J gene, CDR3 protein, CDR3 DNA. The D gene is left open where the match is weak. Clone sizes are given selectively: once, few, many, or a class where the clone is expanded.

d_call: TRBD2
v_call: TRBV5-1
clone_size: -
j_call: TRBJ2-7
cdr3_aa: CASCAGDLGEQYF
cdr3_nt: TGCGCCAGCTGCGCGGGAGATCTCGGCGAGCAGTACTTC

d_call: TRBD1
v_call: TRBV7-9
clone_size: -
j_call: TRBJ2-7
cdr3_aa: CASSPDRDEQYF
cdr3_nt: TGTGCCAGCAGCCCGGACAGGGACGAGCAGTACTTC

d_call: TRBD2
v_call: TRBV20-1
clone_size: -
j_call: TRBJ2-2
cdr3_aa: CSAWVAGVYTGELFF
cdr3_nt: TGCAGTGCTTGGGTAGCGGGGGTGTACACCGGGGAGCTGTTTTTT

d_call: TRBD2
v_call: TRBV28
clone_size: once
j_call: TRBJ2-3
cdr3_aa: CASSSQTSGDPDTQYF
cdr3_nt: TGTGCCAGCAGTTCACAGACTAGCGGGGACCCAGATACGCAGTATTTT

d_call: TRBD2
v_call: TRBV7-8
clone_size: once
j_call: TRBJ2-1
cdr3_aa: CASSWLAAGGDEQFF
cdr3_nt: TGTGCCAGCAGCTGGCTAGCGGCCGGAGGCGATGAGCAGTTCTTC

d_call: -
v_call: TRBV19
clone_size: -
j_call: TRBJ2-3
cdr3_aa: CASMATEYTDTQYF
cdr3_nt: TGTGCCAGTATGGCGACCGAATACACAGATACGCAGTATTTT

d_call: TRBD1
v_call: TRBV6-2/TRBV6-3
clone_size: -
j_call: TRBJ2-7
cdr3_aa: CASSYPTTGGEYEQYF
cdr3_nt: TGTGCCAGCAGTTACCCTACTACAGGGGGCGAGTACGAGCAGTACTTC

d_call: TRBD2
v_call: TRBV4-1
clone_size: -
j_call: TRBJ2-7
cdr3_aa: CASSQGPSGSSPYEQYF
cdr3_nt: TGCGCCAGCAGCCAGGGGCCTAGCGGGAGCTCTCCCTACGAGCAGTACTTC

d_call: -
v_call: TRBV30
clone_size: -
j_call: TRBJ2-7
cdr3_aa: CAWISRGEQYF
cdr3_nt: TGTGCCTGGATAAGTAGAGGCGAGCAGTACTTC

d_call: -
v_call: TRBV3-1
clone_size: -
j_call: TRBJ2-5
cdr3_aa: CASSQLLGERIPQETQYF
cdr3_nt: TGTGCCAGCAGCCAACTTCTCGGCGAGCGCATCCCCCAAGAGACCCAGTACTTC

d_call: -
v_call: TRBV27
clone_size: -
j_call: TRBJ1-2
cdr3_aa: CASSLLPPTGGYGYTF
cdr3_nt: TGTGCCAGCAGTTTACTCCCGCCGACCGGGGGCTATGGCTACACCTTC

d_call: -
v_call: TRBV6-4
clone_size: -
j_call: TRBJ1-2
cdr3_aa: CASSDSISGDYGYTF
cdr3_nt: TGTGCCAGCAGTGACTCGATCAGCGGGGACTATGGCTACACCTTC

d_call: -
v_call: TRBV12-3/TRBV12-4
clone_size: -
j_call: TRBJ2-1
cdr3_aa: CASSSFSDEQFF
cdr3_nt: TGTGCCAGCAGCTCGTTCTCCGATGAGCAGTTCTTC

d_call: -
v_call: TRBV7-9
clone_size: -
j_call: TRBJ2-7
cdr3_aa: CASSPDPYEQYF
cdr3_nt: TGTGCCAGCAGCCCTGATCCCTACGAGCAGTACTTC

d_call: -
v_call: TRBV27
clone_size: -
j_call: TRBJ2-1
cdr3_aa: CASSRGSAQFF
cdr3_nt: TGTGCCAGCAGTCGAGGGTCGGCTCAGTTCTTC

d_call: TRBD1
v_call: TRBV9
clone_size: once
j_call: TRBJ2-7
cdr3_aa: CASSSDPGQGNEQYF
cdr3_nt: TGTGCCAGCAGCTCTGATCCGGGACAGGGCAACGAGCAGTACTTC

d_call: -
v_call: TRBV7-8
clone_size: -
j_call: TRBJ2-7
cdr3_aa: CASTDKDYEQYF
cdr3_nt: TGTGCCAGCACCGACAAAGACTACGAGCAGTACTTC

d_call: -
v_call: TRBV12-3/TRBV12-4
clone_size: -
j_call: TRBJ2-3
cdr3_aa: CASKDRDGDTQYF
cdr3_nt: TGTGCCAGCAAGGACCGGGACGGAGATACGCAGTATTTT

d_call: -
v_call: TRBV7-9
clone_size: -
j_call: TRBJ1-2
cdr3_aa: CASSPPARPYGYTF
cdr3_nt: TGTGCCAGCAGCCCGCCGGCCAGGCCCTATGGCTACACCTTC

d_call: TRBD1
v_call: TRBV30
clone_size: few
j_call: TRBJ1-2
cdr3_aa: CAWSVGQGFGYTF
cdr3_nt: TGTGCCTGGAGTGTCGGACAGGGCTTCGGCTACACCTTC

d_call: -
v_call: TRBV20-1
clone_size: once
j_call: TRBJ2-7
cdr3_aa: CSARGDYEQYF
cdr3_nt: TGCAGTGCTAGGGGGGACTACGAGCAGTACTTC

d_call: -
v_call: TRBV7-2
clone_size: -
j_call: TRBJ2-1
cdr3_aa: CASSLDLAYEQFF
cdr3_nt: TGTGCCAGCAGCTTAGACCTCGCTTATGAGCAGTTCTTC

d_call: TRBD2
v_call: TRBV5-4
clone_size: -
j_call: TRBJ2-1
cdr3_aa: CASSAPQRGDEQFF
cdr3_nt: TGTGCCAGCAGCGCCCCTCAGCGGGGGGATGAGCAGTTCTTC

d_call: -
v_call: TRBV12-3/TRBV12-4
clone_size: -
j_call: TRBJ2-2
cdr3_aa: CASSLPAVGTGELFF
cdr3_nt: TGTGCCAGCAGTTTGCCAGCCGTGGGCACCGGGGAGCTGTTTTTT

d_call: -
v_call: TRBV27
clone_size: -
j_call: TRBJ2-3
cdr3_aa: CASSLWQADTQYF
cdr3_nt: TGTGCCAGCAGTTTATGGCAGGCAGATACGCAGTATTTT

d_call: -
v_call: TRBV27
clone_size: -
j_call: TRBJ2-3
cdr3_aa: CASSPGEGSGGTDTQYF
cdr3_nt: TGTGCCAGCAGTCCCGGTGAAGGGAGCGGTGGCACAGATACGCAGTATTTT

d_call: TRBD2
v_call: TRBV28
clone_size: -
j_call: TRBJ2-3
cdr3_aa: CASSPGTSGRATDTQYF
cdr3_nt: TGTGCCAGCAGCCCCGGGACTAGCGGGAGGGCCACCGATACGCAGTATTTT

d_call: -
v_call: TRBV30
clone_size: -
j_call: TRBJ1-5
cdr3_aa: CAWSTGPNQPQHF
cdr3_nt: TGTGCCTGGAGTACAGGGCCCAATCAGCCCCAGCATTTT

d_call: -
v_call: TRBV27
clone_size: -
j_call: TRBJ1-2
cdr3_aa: CASSLLAGYGYTF
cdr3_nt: TGTGCCAGCAGTTTGCTGGCAGGCTATGGCTACACCTTC

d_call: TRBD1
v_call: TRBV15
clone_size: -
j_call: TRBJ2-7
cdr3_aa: CATSSGDSSYEQYF
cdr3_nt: TGTGCCACCAGCAGTGGGGACAGCTCCTACGAGCAGTACTTC

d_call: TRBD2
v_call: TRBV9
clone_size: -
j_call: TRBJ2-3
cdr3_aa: CASHPAGGVTDTQYF
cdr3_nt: TGTGCCAGCCATCCGGCGGGAGGGGTGACAGATACGCAGTATTTT

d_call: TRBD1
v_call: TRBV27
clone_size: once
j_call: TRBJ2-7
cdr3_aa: CASSRGVTGLYEQYF
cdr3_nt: TGTGCCAGCAGCCGCGGCGTGACAGGGCTCTACGAGCAGTACTTC

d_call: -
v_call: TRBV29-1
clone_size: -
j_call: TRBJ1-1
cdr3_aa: CSVALSFGSEAFF
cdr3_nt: TGCAGCGTTGCTCTTTCTTTTGGGTCTGAAGCTTTCTTT

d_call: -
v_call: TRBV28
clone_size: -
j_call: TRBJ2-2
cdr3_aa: CASSVRGPPDTGELFF
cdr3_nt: TGTGCCAGCAGTGTCAGGGGACCCCCGGACACCGGGGAGCTGTTTTTT

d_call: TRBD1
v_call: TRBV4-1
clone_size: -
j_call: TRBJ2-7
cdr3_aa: CASSQGQGESTYEQYF
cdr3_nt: TGCGCCAGCAGCCAAGGACAGGGCGAGTCAACCTACGAGCAGTACTTC

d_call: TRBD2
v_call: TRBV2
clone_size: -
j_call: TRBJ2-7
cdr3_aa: CASRTSGPTEQYF
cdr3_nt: TGTGCCAGCAGGACTAGCGGCCCCACCGAGCAGTACTTC

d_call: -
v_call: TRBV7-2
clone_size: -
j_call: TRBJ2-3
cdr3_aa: CASNEVGIEDTQYF
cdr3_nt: TGTGCCAGCAACGAAGTGGGTATCGAAGATACGCAGTATTTT

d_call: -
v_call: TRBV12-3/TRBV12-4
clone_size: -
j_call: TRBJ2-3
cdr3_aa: CASSLGTAQGADTQYF
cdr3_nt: TGTGCCAGCAGTTTAGGAACAGCCCAGGGCGCAGATACGCAGTATTTT

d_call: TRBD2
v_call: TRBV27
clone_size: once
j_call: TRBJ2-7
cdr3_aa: CASSFGGGDDSTYEQYF
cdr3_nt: TGTGCCAGCAGCTTTGGGGGGGGTGACGACAGTACCTACGAGCAGTACTTC

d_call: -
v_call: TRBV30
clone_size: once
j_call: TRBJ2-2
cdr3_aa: CAWTQLTGELFF
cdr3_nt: TGTGCCTGGACGCAGCTCACCGGGGAGCTGTTTTTT

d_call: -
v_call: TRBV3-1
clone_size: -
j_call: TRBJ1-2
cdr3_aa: CASSQVGGGYGYTF
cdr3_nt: TGTGCCAGCAGCCAAGTCGGCGGAGGCTATGGCTACACCTTC

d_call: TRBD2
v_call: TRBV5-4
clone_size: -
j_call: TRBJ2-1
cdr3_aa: CASIDLGGAYNEQFF
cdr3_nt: TGTGCCAGCATCGATTTGGGGGGGGCCTACAATGAGCAGTTCTTC

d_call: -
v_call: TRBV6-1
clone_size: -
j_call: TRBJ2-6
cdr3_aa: CASSPTQSGANVLTF
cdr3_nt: TGTGCCAGCAGCCCCACGCAGTCTGGGGCCAACGTCCTGACTTTC